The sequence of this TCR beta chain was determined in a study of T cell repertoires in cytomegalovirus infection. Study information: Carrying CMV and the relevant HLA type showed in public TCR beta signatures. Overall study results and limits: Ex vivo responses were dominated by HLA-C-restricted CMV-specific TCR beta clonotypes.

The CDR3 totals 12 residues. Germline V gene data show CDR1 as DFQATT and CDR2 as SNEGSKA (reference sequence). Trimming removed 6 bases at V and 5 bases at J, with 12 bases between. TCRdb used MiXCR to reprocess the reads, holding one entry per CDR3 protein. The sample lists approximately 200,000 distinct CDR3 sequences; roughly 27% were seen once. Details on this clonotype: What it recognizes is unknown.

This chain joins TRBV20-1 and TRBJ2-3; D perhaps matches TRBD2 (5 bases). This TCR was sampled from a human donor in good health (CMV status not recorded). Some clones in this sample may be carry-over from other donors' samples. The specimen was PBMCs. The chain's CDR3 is CSARDQRDTQYF. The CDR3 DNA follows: TGCAGTGCCCGGGATCAGCGAGATACGCAGTATTTT.